The 32 T cell receptor beta chains below all came from one sample that was sequenced in a study of T-cell reconstitution after alpha-beta-depleted transplantation in children. TCRbeta library construction was performed incorporating unique molecular identifiers. TCRdb re-called the PCR reads through MiXCR, storing one row per CDR3 protein. Altogether approximately 97,000 distinct CDR3 sequences are present, around 6% being singletons, with the ten largest covering 6.1%. Source: PBMCs, mostly from graft donor cells, taken 60 days after TCRalphabeta/CD19-depleted stem cell transplant. The receptors were gathered from a female patient aged 2-15 years who had a stem cell transplant for Fanconi anemia, so the T cells may come from the graft donor.

This clonotype was found many times. This rearrangement joins TRBV5-1 to TRBJ1-1; a weak D match, TRBD1 (5 bases). The CDR3 is made up of 14 amino acids. Germline values: CDR1 SGHRS, CDR2 YFSETQ. Between the trimmed V and J ends, which lost 0 bases and 3 bases, there was a span of 9 bases. Written as DNA, the CDR3 is TGCGCCAGCAGCTTGGCCAGGGCCGACACTGAAGCTTTCTTT. Translated: CASSLARADTEAFF.

This clonotype was counted many times. The chain uses TRBV29-1 and TRBJ2-5; the D is unclear. Looked up from germline, CDR1 is SQVTM and CDR2 is ANQGSEA. Trimming removed 4 bases from V and 2 bases from J, with 11 bases in between. This CDR3 spans 13 amino acids. This CDR3 reads CSVALGLQETQYF. The DNA for the CDR3 is TGCAGCGTTGCGCTTGGCCTACAAGAGACCCAGTACTTC. The full variable domain, its missing parts supplied by reference TRBV29-1 and TRBJ2-5, is SAVISQKPSRDICQRGTSLTIQCQVDSQVTMMFWYRQQPGQSLTLIATANQGSEATYESGFVIDKFPISRPNLTFSTLTVSNMSPEDSSIYLCSVALGLQETQYFGPGTRLLVL.

This clonotype was found a few times. The chain links TRBV20-1 to TRBJ2-3; 9 bases line up with TRBD2. The length of the CDR3 is 13 residues. Germline V gene sequence: CDR1 DFQATT, CDR2 SNEGSKA (reference sequence). Trimming removed 5 bases from V and 5 bases from J; junction bases left unmatched: 5. For the CDR3, the DNA is TGCAGTGCTCCTAGCGGGGCGCGAGATACGCAGTATTTT. Translating it yields CSAPSGARDTQYF.

This clonotype was seen ten or more times. The rearrangement links TRBV14 to TRBJ2-3; 9 bases agree with TRBD2. Germline CDR1 reads SGHDN; CDR2 reads FVKESK. This CDR3 spans 15 amino acids. V lost 3 bases and J lost 2; bases outside the gene matches: 3. The CDR3 sequence: CASSHSSGVTDTQYF. The CDR3 region has the DNA TGTGCCAGCAGCCATTCTAGCGGGGTCACAGATACGCAGTATTTT.

The J gene is TRBJ2-1, the V gene TRBV7-2; TRBD2 matches at 10 bases. CDR3 length equals 17 residues. Germline-derived CDR1 and CDR2 are SGHTA and FQGNSA. The ends lost 1 base at V and 5 bases at J; junction bases unmatched: 8. CDR3 protein: CASSLVILAGNNNEQFF. As DNA, the CDR3 is TGTGCCAGCAGCTTAGTCATACTAGCGGGAAATAACAATGAGCAGTTCTTC.

The CDR3 sequence is CASRWDRNTGELFF. The DNA of the CDR3 is TGTGCCAGCAGGTGGGACAGAAACACCGGGGAGCTGTTTTTT. The V call is TRBV2, the J call TRBJ2-2, with TRBD1 identical over 7 bases. Per the germline V gene, CDR1 is SNHLY and CDR2 is FYNNEI. Trimming took 6 bases from V and 2 from J; bases not matched to a gene: 3. This CDR3 is 14 amino acids long.

In this sample, this clonotype turned up a few times. The chain has TRBV7-9 and TRBJ2-3; 7 nucleotides agree with TRBD1. CDR3 length: 14 amino acids. Germline CDR1 is SEHNR and CDR2 is FQNEAQ (reference sequence). The J segment lost 2 bases and the V segment lost 6 bases, leaving 5 bases of the junction unmatched. CDR3 sequence reads: CASRPGTATDTQYF. CDR3 DNA: TGTGCCAGCAGACCCGGGACAGCCACAGATACGCAGTATTTT.

This clonotype turned up a few times. The chain joins TRBV29-1 to TRBJ2-7; TRBD2 might be the D (6 bases). The CDR3 extends over 18 amino acids. V was cut by 4 bases and J by 0 bases, with 25 bases left in between. Germline CDR1 is SQVTM and CDR2 is ANQGSEA. The CDR3 DNA reads TGCAGCGTTGCCGGGACCTCCAGAAAGATGCGGGACTCCTACGAGCAGTACTTC. It encodes CSVAGTSRKMRDSYEQYF.

This clonotype was seen only a few times. V is TRBV9 and J is TRBJ2-1; no clear D. This CDR3 spans 18 amino acids. Germline V lookup: CDR1 SGDLS, CDR2 YYNGEE. The V end was cut by 1 base, the J end by 7 bases, with 24 bases between. CDR3 DNA sequence: TGTGCCAGCAGCGTAACCACAGATCTGAGGAGTGGGTCTAATGAGCAGTTCTTC. Translation gives CASSVTTDLRSGSNEQFF.

This clonotype was seen at least ten times. The V call is TRBV29-1, the J call TRBJ1-2; 9 positions match TRBD1. The CDR3 is 13 amino acids. Trimming removed 7 bases from V and 4 bases from J; junction bases left unmatched: 7. Germline V gives CDR1 SQVTM, CDR2 ANQGSEA. CDR3 DNA: TGCAGCGCCCAGACAGGGGGGTTCTATGGCTACACCTTC. It encodes CSAQTGGFYGYTF. Full variable domain (outside the CDR3, taken from reference TRBV29-1 and TRBJ1-2): SAVISQKPSRDICQRGTSLTIQCQVDSQVTMMFWYRQQPGQSLTLIATANQGSEATYESGFVIDKFPISRPNLTFSTLTVSNMSPEDSSIYLCSAQTGGFYGYTFGSGTRLTVV.

Ten or more counts support this clonotype. The rearrangement joins TRBV10-3 to TRBJ2-3, with 8 bases aligning to TRBD2. The CDR3 loop spans 16 amino acids. With 0 bases clipped from V and 4 bases from J, the junction kept 6 bases outside the gene matches. Per the germline V gene, CDR1 is ENHRY and CDR2 is SYGVKD. The CDR3: CAISESPGGPPDTQYF. In DNA, the CDR3 is TGTGCCATCAGTGAGTCACCGGGAGGGCCCCCAGATACGCAGTATTTT.

The chain employs TRBV11-2 and TRBJ1-1; perhaps TRBD1 as D (6 bases). Trimming took off 2 bases at V and 6 bases at J, with 13 bases between the two ends. CDR1 and CDR2 (germline): SGHAT, FQNNGV. The CDR3 runs to 14 residues. CDR3 sequence (DNA): TGTGCCAGCAGCTTATCCAGGGGTAAGGCTGAAGCTTTCTTT. Translating it yields CASSLSRGKAEAFF.

The V call is TRBV3-1, the J call TRBJ2-7; D perhaps matches TRBD2 (5 bases). In germline, CDR1 is LGHDT, CDR2 YNNKEL (reference sequence). V lost 1 base and J 4 bases, leaving 8 bases between the germline ends. This CDR3 is built from 13 residues. CDR3 bases: TGTGCCAGCAGCCAAGCGGGGATATACGAGCAGTACTTC. Protein: CASSQAGIYEQYF.

This clonotype came up many times. The chain carries TRBV10-3 and TRBJ2-2, with no clear D. In germline, CDR1 is ENHRY, CDR2 SYGVKD. The CDR3 spans 13 residues. Trimming cost V 3 bases and J 1 base, with 3 bases left between them. CDR3 residues: CAISEGNTGELFF. The CDR3 DNA reads as TGTGCCATCAGTGAAGGGAACACCGGGGAGCTGTTTTTT.

The chain recombines TRBV27 with TRBJ1-1, with TRBD1 as a possible D gene (6 bases). Deletions cut 4 bases from V and 4 bases from J, with 10 bases between. There are 13 residues in the CDR3. Germline CDR1 and CDR2: MNHEY and SMNVEV (reference sequence). The CDR3 here is CASSSGQTTEAFF. Here the CDR3 DNA reads TGTGCCAGCAGTTCAGGACAGACCACTGAAGCTTTCTTT.

This clonotype has more than one count but fewer than ten. The V and J genes are TRBV5-1 and TRBJ1-2; D is possibly TRBD1 (5 bases). CDR1 SGHRS and CDR2 YFSETQ come from the germline V gene. The CDR3 is made up of 14 amino acids. V was shortened by 1 base and J by 5 bases, with 12 bases between the two germline ends. The CDR3 protein is CASSLLGVEYGYTF. CDR3 bases: TGCGCCAGCAGCTTGTTAGGGGTAGAGTATGGCTACACCTTC. The full variable domain, with the rest looked up from reference TRBV5-1 and TRBJ1-2, is KAGVTQTPRYLIKTRGQQVTLSCSPISGHRSVSWYQQTPGQGLQFLFEYFSETQRNKGNFPGRFSGRQFSNSRSEMNVSTLELGDSALYLCASSLLGVEYGYTFGSGTRLTVV.

This clonotype was picked up many times. The chain carries TRBV28 and TRBJ2-5; 9 nucleotides align to TRBD2. The germline V gene encodes CDR1 MDHEN and CDR2 SYDVKM. CDR3 length equals 15 residues. The junction had 11 bases not matched to a gene; V was cut back by 6 bases and J by 6 bases. The CDR3 DNA reads TGTGCCAGCAGCCGTCGGCGGGGGGGTTTACAGACCCAGTACTTC. It is translated as CASSRRRGGLQTQYF.

This clonotype has just a few counts. J is TRBJ2-2 and V is TRBV18; TRBD2 matches at 8 bases. Looked up from germline, CDR1 is KGHSH and CDR2 is LQKENI. After removal of 1 base from V and 1 base from J, the junction contained 11 bases not matched to a gene. CDR3 length: 19 amino acids. The CDR3 spells CASSPLFRASGQNTGELFF. CDR3 DNA: TGTGCCAGCTCACCACTGTTTCGGGCTAGCGGGCAGAACACCGGGGAGCTGTTTTTT.

Only a few counts were recorded for this clonotype. The chain couples TRBV12-3 or TRBV12-4 to TRBJ2-5; a weak D match, TRBD1 (6 bases). The CDR3 length is 16 residues. With 3 bases removed from V and 4 bases from J, the gap between germline ends came to 18 bases. Here the CDR3 DNA reads TGTGCCAGCAGTTTTAGGGGGAATAGGGGCGCAGAGACCCAGTACTTC. It is translated as CASSFRGNRGAETQYF.

This clonotype has a count of ten or more. Here the CDR3 reads CASSVLGGAITDTQYF. In DNA form, the CDR3 reads TGTGCCAGCAGCGTACTCGGGGGGGCGATAACAGATACGCAGTATTTT. The chain couples TRBV2 to TRBJ2-3; 8 positions agree with TRBD2. CDR1 is SNHLY, CDR2 FYNNEI, per germline. V lost 6 bases to trimming and J lost 3 bases; unmatched junction nucleotides: 11. The CDR3 spans 16 residues.

The rearrangement links TRBV29-1 to TRBJ2-7; D not certain. The CDR3 contains 14 residues. The V gene lost 5 bases and the J gene lost 0 bases, with 14 bases spanning the gap. Looked up from germline, CDR1 is SQVTM and CDR2 is ANQGSEA. The CDR3 is CSVLWGAASYEQYF. The CDR3 coding sequence is TGCAGCGTTCTCTGGGGTGCGGCCTCCTACGAGCAGTACTTC.

Many counts were recorded for this clonotype. This chain uses TRBV3-1 with TRBJ2-7; no clear D. The CDR3 has 12 residues. The V and J ends lost 3 bases and 0 bases respectively, with 3 bases between them. Germline assignment: CDR1 LGHDT and CDR2 YNNKEL (reference sequence). The CDR3 protein is CASSHGSYEQYF. DNA for the CDR3: TGTGCCAGCAGCCACGGCTCCTACGAGCAGTACTTC.

V usage is TRBV6-5 and J usage is TRBJ2-1; 13 bases match TRBD2. CDR3 length equals 18 residues. Looked up from germline, CDR1 is MNHEY and CDR2 is SVGAGI. V trimming: 2 bases; J trimming: 2 bases; junction bases outside the gene matches: 6. CDR3 sequence reads: CASSYRTSGSSPYNEQFF. CDR3 coding DNA: TGTGCCAGCAGTTACCGGACTAGCGGGAGTTCCCCCTACAATGAGCAGTTCTTC.

This rearrangement joins TRBV11-2 to TRBJ2-3, with TRBD2 matching over 10 bases. CDR3 length: 16 residues. The V gene end was trimmed by 5 bases and the J gene end by 2 bases; junction bases not matched to a gene: 7. The germline gives CDR1 SGHAT, CDR2 FQNNGV. The CDR3 protein is CASSGESGGATDTQYF. The DNA of the CDR3 is TGTGCCAGCAGCGGAGAGAGCGGGGGGGCCACAGATACGCAGTATTTT.

This clonotype was observed many times. The chain couples TRBV12-3 or TRBV12-4 to TRBJ2-7, with TRBD2 identical over 7 bases. The V gene end was trimmed by 1 base and the J gene end by 3 bases; junction bases not matched to a gene: 9. This CDR3 comprises 16 residues. The CDR3 loop reads CASSLGPSGLFYEQYF. Written as DNA, the CDR3 is TGTGCCAGCAGTTTAGGGCCTAGCGGATTATTCTACGAGCAGTACTTC.

The V gene is TRBV5-6, the J gene TRBJ2-2, with D unresolved. This CDR3 is built from 13 residues. Trimming took 5 bases from V and 5 from J, leaving 10 bases between them. Germline-derived CDR1 and CDR2 are SGHDT and YYEEEE. The CDR3 sequence: CASSTRNTGELFF. In DNA form, the CDR3 reads TGTGCCAGCAGTACGAGGAATACCGGGGAGCTGTTTTTT.

This clonotype has at least ten counts. V usage is TRBV4-2 and J usage is TRBJ2-7; a weak D match, TRBD2 (6 bases). Germline CDR1 is LGHNA and CDR2 is YNFKEQ. The CDR3 contains 15 residues. The V end lost 2 bases, the J end lost 3 bases, and 14 bases lay between the germline ends. This chain's CDR3 is CASSQTGTYYYEQYF. CDR3 sequence (DNA): TGTGCCAGCAGCCAAACCGGGACTTATTACTACGAGCAGTACTTC.

CDR3 sequence reads: CASSFQGGDFEQFF. In DNA form, the CDR3 reads TGTGCCAGCAGCTTCCAAGGGGGGGACTTCGAGCAGTTCTTC. The gene calls are TRBV9 and TRBJ2-1, with D possibly matching TRBD2 (7 bases). The CDR3 spans 14 residues. The germline V and J ends were trimmed by 4 bases and 10 bases, with 18 bases remaining between them. Germline values: CDR1 SGDLS, CDR2 YYNGEE.

This clonotype was observed at least ten times. The chain uses TRBV10-2 and TRBJ2-4; the match to TRBD2 covers 11 bases. After removal of 3 bases from V and 7 bases from J, the junction contained 11 bases not matched to a gene. CDR1 and CDR2 from the germline V gene are WSHSY and SAAADI. The CDR3 totals 17 residues. The CDR3 sequence is CASSDGLLAGGGNIQYF. For the CDR3, the DNA is TGCGCCAGCAGTGACGGGCTGTTAGCGGGAGGGGGGAACATTCAGTACTTC.

This clonotype rates as medium-sized. This chain connects TRBV12-3 or TRBV12-4 to TRBJ2-3; D remains ambiguous. Trimming removed 6 bases at V and 2 bases at J, with 9 bases between. The CDR3 length is 13 residues. The CDR3 reads CASSLLITDTQYF. In DNA form, the CDR3 reads TGTGCCAGCAGCTTACTCATCACAGATACGCAGTATTTT.

This clonotype occurred many times. The chain couples TRBV7-2 to TRBJ2-5; 7 bases are shared with TRBD2. The CDR3 spans 17 residues. Germline assignment: CDR1 SGHTA and CDR2 FQGNSA. V lost 5 bases and J lost 4; bases outside the gene matches: 16. The CDR3 here is CASSLRTGTNNIETQYF. Here the CDR3 DNA reads TGTGCCAGCAGCCTTAGGACCGGGACTAACAACATAGAGACCCAGTACTTC. The full variable domain, rest sourced from reference TRBV7-2 and TRBJ2-5, is GAGVSQSPSNKVTEKGKDVELRCDPISGHTALYWYRQSLGQGLEFLIYFQGNSAPDKSGLPSDRFSAERTGGSVSTLTIQRTQQEDSAVYLCASSLRTGTNNIETQYFGPGTRLLVL.

This clonotype was observed at least ten times. The rearrangement uses TRBV10-2 and TRBJ2-7; D unclear. The CDR3 is made up of 11 amino acids. V gave up 4 bases and J gave up 3 bases, with 4 bases separating them. The V gene's germline CDR1 is WSHSY and CDR2 SAAADI. The CDR3 here is CASSVGYEQYF. DNA for the CDR3: TGCGCCAGCAGTGTCGGCTACGAGCAGTACTTC.